The present T cell receptor (beta chain) was sequenced within a study of a mutant IDH1 vaccine in newly diagnosed glioma. About the study: Scheduled for weeks 1, 3, 5, 7, 11, 15, 19 and 23, eight vaccinations were given to patients.

Study outcomes and limitations: Approximately 93% of patients showed vaccine-induced immune responses across multiple MHC alleles. Shifts in the top peripheral T cell clonotypes seemed unrelated to pseudoprogression.

Germline CDR1 MRHNA, CDR2 SNTAGT. The CDR3 has 16 amino acids. J lost 0 bases, V lost 4 bases, and 9 bases had no gene match. Time point: week 5, during vaccination. Doses consisted of 300 ug of mutant IDH1 20-mer peptide each, paired with topical imiquimod. Each donor presented with a new WHO grade 3 or 4 astrocytoma that tested IDH1-mutant and showed ATRX loss. Clones were read by immunoSEQ multiplex PCR, and TCRdb kept only the in-frame ones, dropping some. The data show 30,000 to 35,000 clones, roughly 50% seen once. The sample holds a few counts of this clone. Its antigen is unknown. The genes are TRBV6-4 and TRBJ2-7; 7 positions match TRBD1. The sequence was obtained from a woman aged 18-30 years with glioma. Sample: PBMCs, taken from a glioma patient whose treatment included an IDH1 peptide vaccine. As DNA, the CDR3 is TGTGCCAGCAGTGCCACAGGGGATTCGAGCTCCTACGAGCAGTACTTC. Translated: CASSATGDSSSYEQYF.